What follows is one T cell receptor beta chain and its context. V shed 0 bases, J shed 5 bases, and the junction held 9 bases outside the gene matches. Germline V gives CDR1 MRHNA, CDR2 SNTAGT. The length of the CDR3 is 18 residues. In the original processing: Using reference gene primer amplification, nucleated cell counts were estimated. The method was immunoSEQ multiplex PCR; TCRdb's version includes in-frame clones alone and lacks a portion of them. The V and J calls and clone size were taken over from that table, and D and trimming were inferred from the DNA. Altogether around 51,000 clones are present, 90% being singletons, with the ten largest covering approximately 4.9%. The data originate from a study of blood T cell repertoires in COVID-19. At the level of the study: Collection of acute and convalescent COVID-19 samples took place in the United States, Italy and Spain. PBMCs, B-cell-depleted T cells, or T cells provided the cDNA or gDNA that made up the material.

Material: peripheral blood. The receptor was isolated from a man between 65 and 79 years old with acute or convalescent COVID-19. V usage is TRBV6-4 and J usage is TRBJ2-5, with 13 bases that match TRBD2. The CDR3 DNA reads as TGTGCCAGCAGTGACTCCTCACTAGCGGGGGGGCTGTGCGAGACCCAGTACTTC. Protein sequence: CASSDSSLAGGLCETQYF.